This T cell receptor beta chain was documented in a study of cytomegalovirus exposure and HLA in healthy donors (dated by TCRdb to between 2016 and 2019). In the study overall: In an earlier analysis of several hundred of the donors, 276 Gb of sequence data and roughly 100 million unique TCR beta sequences from 180 million or so T cells were reported. Roughly 300 gigabases of sequencing data and roughly 80 million unique TCR sequences made up an early release that covered approximately 700 HLA-typed donors. Among the 398 genotyped donors, approximately 82% belonged to the genetic ancestry cluster associated with self-reported Caucasian donors. The study was designed to test whether signatures of past pathogen exposure could be identified by cataloging public T cell receptors. Using immunosequencing, the study profiled T cell repertoires from around 670 subjects and related those repertoires to cytomegalovirus serostatus. Besides the first cohort of hundreds of subjects, a separate validation cohort made up of 120 or so different subjects was used. To predict cytomegalovirus infection status, the study brought together high-throughput TCR immunosequencing, statistical association of individual TCRs with disease status, and machine learning. To study patterns of TCR occurrence, a later analysis re-analyzed previously published TCR beta repertoires from 600 to 750 donors and added high-resolution HLA genotyping. In the later analysis, no new phenotypic data were used to find candidate immune exposures; instead, reliance was placed on TCR beta sequences and their occurrence across donors. An earlier analysis of 450 to 750 of the donors used high-throughput TCR beta sequencing to judge whether each TCR beta V gene segment behaved as functional or pseudogenic. Donor age, sex, ethnicity and CMV serostatus were compiled alongside the repertoire data. Genome-wide SNP genotypes for about 65% of the 666 donors were used in a later genetic analysis, which treated that subset as a discovery cohort. Every repertoire in the discovery cohort had been generated on one and the same sequencing platform. HLA typing covered class I and class II loci at four-digit resolution. The number of donors typed differed by locus, with roughly 629-640 for A, B, C, DRB1 and DQB1, more than 500 for DQA1, 600 to 610 for DPA1, and some 450 for DPB1. About five DR-DQ haplotypes were treated as single units for association and clustering because of strong linkage in the cohort. On average, over 200,000 unique TCR beta nucleotide sequences were sequenced per donor among several hundred genotyped donors of the cohort, with approximately 18% of those sequences being non-productive.

The germline V gene encodes CDR1 SGHRS and CDR2 YFSETQ. The CDR3, cysteine through phenylalanine, is 18 amino acids long. The DNA shown is the 54-base CDR3, in frame from base 1. A distance of 18 bases separates the germline ends of V and J, which lose 1 base and 2 bases respectively. Here is what the overall study found, with its caveats: CMV serostatus was the only immune exposure information available for the cohort. This cohort had only TCR beta chains sequenced, and the lack of alpha or paired-chain data limited which features could be detected. In a later analysis, over 15,000 TCR beta sequences were associated with specific HLA alleles at a false discovery rate of 0.05. Correlated functional status among segregating V segments might reflect linkage disequilibrium, but an unknown experimental factor could not be ruled out. Some IMGT-functional V segments, including TRBV6-2 and TRBV6-3, could not be told apart with the 87-base-pair reads, so those segments were excluded. According to a later genetic analysis, donors in an Asian-associated ancestry cluster had fewer N-insertions in productive TCRs than the approximately 630-donor mean. Roughly uniform sequencing depth across donors was assumed in presence/absence analyses, although this assumption may not hold. According to a later analysis, parvovirus B19, influenza, CMV and Epstein-Barr virus appeared linked to several top co-occurrence clusters. The study listed 150 to 200 TCR beta chains as associated with cytomegalovirus. In vitro tests confirmed that a few of the cytomegalovirus-associated TCR beta chains recognize cytomegalovirus antigens. A further reported finding was that TCR beta sequences accurately predicted the HLA-A and HLA-B alleles for most subjects in the first cohort. An earlier analysis of 587 of the donors showed that most TCR beta V segments appeared in productive rearrangements either about 90% or about 30% of the time, which broadly matched IMGT annotations. A later analysis found that most CMV-associated TCR beta chains appeared HLA-restricted, with HLA associations seemingly driven largely by CMV exposure. Because some donors lacked HLA typing at each locus, the association tests relied only on the typed subset. The classifier was reported to diagnose cytomegalovirus status with high specificity and sensitivity in both the original and validation cohorts. An association between a missense DCLRE1C variant and V-gene and J-gene trimming of TCR beta chains was found in a later genetic analysis and replicated in an independent cohort. Approximately 16 rarely observed V segments, including chromosome 9 orphons, were excluded from the earlier analysis of a few hundred of the donors because counts were too low. Compared with equally common non-associated chains, HLA-associated TCR beta chains in a later analysis were more clonally expanded and had lower generation probabilities. According to the authors, the approach could potentially be generalized to other disease states and immunological phenotypes. According to a later analysis, TCR association rates differed among HLA loci, with DRB1 alleles showing the most associated TCRs and HLA-C alleles showing the fewest. When HLA alleles, especially DR and DQ, strongly co-occurred, TCR associations were difficult to assign to individual alleles. Across donors, most TCR sequences were observed very rarely, whereas some public TCRs were present in many individuals. A group of highly shared sequence variants was considered likely to be a technical artifact of the sequencing pipeline.

Libraries came from the immunoSEQ multiplex PCR assay. The multiplex PCR relied on a mix of 60 forward primers for TCR Vbeta segments and 13 reverse primers for TCR Jbeta segments. The CDR3 region of rearranged TCR beta genes was amplified from genomic DNA by a multiplex PCR assay. Amplified TCR beta libraries were sequenced as 87-base-pair reads on the Illumina HiSeq System. The original pipeline was this. A later analysis tallied tens of millions of unique TCR beta chains across the 650 to 750 repertoires, and some 10 million of those chains were shared by two or more donors. A nearest-neighbor algorithm error-corrected the raw reads and collapsed the reads into unique sequences, merging closely related sequences to remove PCR and sequencing errors. V, D and J gene segments were assigned by aligning CDR3 sequences to IMGT reference sequences. For a sequence to be retained, at least a six-nucleotide match to both a V gene segment and a J gene segment was required. A rearrangement counted as productive if the CDR3 had no stop codons and remained in frame with V and J, and every other rearrangement counted as non-productive. CDR3 was defined by IMGT convention, running from the second conserved V-encoded cysteine to the conserved J-encoded phenylalanine. The earlier analysis of 500 to 600 of the donors excluded sequences that lacked an unambiguous match to a single V gene segment. An earlier analysis of 450 to 650 of the donors called V segments functional above 56.7% productive rearrangements and segregating when the between-donor standard deviation exceeded 5%. A statistical classification framework was built to diagnose cytomegalovirus status from the catalog of TCR beta chain sequences. In a later analysis, V and J genes were assigned by comparing TCR nucleotide sequences against IMGT/GENE-DB human TR gene sequences. A later analysis assigned CDR3 sequences and most-parsimonious VDJ recombination scenarios with the TCRdist pipeline. In a later analysis, each TCR beta chain was defined by its CDR3 amino acid sequence together with its V-gene family, and reads without a unique V-gene family were excluded. As a way to deal with suspected cross-contamination and a sequencing artifact, a later analysis dropped 640 or so nucleotide sequences that were highly shared and had low generation probability. A later analysis calculated a clonal expansion index for each public chain from normalized within-repertoire ranks of inferred template counts. In a later analysis, generation probabilities were computed with a VDJ recombination model fitted to out-of-frame rearrangements, and the resulting probabilities were checked against IGoR. In a later analysis, hypergeometric tests were used to score TCR-TCR, TCR-HLA and TCR-CMV co-occurrence, with a repertoire-size bias correction applied to TCR pairs. In a later analysis, false discovery rates were estimated by permuting HLA or CMV assignments 20 times. A later analysis grouped co-occurring TCRs with DBSCAN, adding TCRdist sequence similarity when clustering within HLA-allele-positive subsets. Co-occurrence clustering excluded repertoires with fewer than 30,000 or more than 120,000 public chains, plus five with anomalous nucleotide sharing. The clones in this table, taken by TCRdb from immuneACCESS, are in-frame only. Not every clone is retained; where verified, under half of the shortfall comes from an unresolved V gene, and the cause of the rest is unknown. The V and J calls and clone size come from that table; D and trimming were worked out from the DNA. Across this sample there are about 210,000 clones, with about four fifths seen only once. 10% of the sample lies in the top ten.

The sample holds a few counts of this clone. What antigen it recognizes has not been identified. One base away there is no much larger clone; base qualities are not given. The cohort comprised more than 550 healthy bone marrow donors. At the time of sampling, every cohort member was nominally healthy, though immune exposures that went unrecorded were likely present. The donor was CMV seropositive and was included in the group of 290 or so seropositive cohort members. Every donor gave a peripheral blood sample, and the peripheral blood mononuclear cells from that sample were used for TCR beta sequencing. The Qiagen DNeasy Blood Extraction Kit was used to extract genomic DNA from the blood cell samples.

The chain uses TRBV5-1 and TRBJ2-2; matching of 6 bases hints at TRBD2 as the D gene. This clonotype originated in a woman in her fifties or sixties in good health and CMV-seropositive. The sample comprised PBMCs. The CDR3 region reads CASSLNGLRLGNTGELFF. The nucleotides read TGCGCCAGCAGCTTGAACGGACTACGTTTAGGTAACACCGGGGAGCTGTTTTTT.